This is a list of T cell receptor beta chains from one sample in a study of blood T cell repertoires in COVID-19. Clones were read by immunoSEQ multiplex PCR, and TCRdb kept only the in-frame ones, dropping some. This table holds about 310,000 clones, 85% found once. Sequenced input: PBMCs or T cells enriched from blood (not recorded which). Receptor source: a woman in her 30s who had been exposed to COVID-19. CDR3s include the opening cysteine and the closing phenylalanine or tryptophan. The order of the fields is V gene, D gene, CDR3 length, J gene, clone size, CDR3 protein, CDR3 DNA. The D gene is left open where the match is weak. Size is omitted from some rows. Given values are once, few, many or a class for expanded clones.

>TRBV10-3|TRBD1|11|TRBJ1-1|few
CATGNRGEAFF
TGTGCCACCGGGAACAGGGGTGAAGCTTTCTTT
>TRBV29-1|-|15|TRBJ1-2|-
CSVEAGGGHYYTHTF
TGCAGCGTTGAAGCTGGAGGAGGGCACTATTATACCCACACCTTC
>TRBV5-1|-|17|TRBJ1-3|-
CASSKGDRLFSGNTIYF
TGCGCCAGCAGTAAGGGAGACAGGCTTTTTTCTGGAAACACCATATATTTT
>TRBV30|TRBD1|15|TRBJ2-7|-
CAWSDRRQGAYEQYF
TGTGCCTGGAGTGACCGGCGACAGGGGGCTTACGAGCAGTACTTC
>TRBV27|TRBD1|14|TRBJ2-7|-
CASSLSQGAYEQYF
TGTGCCAGCAGTTTGTCGCAGGGGGCGTACGAGCAGTACTTC
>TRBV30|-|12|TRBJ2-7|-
CAWSPTGYEQYF
TGTGCCTGGAGCCCGACTGGCTACGAGCAGTACTTC
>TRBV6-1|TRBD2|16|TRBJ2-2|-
CASSDPGLANTGELFF
TGTGCCAGCAGTGATCCGGGACTAGCGAACACCGGGGAGCTGTTTTTT
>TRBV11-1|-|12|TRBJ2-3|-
CASSTGEDTQYF
TGTGCCAGCAGCACGGGGGAGGATACGCAGTATTTT
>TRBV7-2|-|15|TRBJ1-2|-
CASSLATGVNYGYTF
TGTGCCAGCAGCTTAGCGACAGGAGTTAACTATGGCTACACCTTC
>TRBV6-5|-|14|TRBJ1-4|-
CASSSPAGAEKLFF
TGTGCCAGCAGTTCCCCGGCGGGGGCTGAAAAACTGTTTTTT
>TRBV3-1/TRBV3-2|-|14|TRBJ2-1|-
CASSQWGQYNEQFF
TGTGCCAGCAGCCAATGGGGGCAGTACAATGAGCAGTTCTTC
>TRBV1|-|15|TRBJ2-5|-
CTSESGGGFQETQYF
TGCACCAGCGAAAGCGGGGGGGGGTTTCAAGAGACCCAGTACTTC
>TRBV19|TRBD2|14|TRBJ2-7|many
CASGVQRGSYEQYF
TGTGCCAGTGGTGTCCAGCGGGGGAGCTACGAGCAGTACTTC
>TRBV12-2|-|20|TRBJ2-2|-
CASRFSGTSAERSNTGELFF
TGTGCAAGTCGCTTTTCCGGGACTAGCGCCGAGCGTTCGAACACCGGGGAGCTGTTTTTT
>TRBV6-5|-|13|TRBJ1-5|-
CASNTGMHQPQHF
TGTGCCAGTAACACAGGGATGCATCAGCCCCAGCATTTT
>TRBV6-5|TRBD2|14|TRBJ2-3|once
CASRTSGSTDTQYF
TGTGCCAGCCGAACTAGCGGGAGCACAGATACGCAGTATTTT
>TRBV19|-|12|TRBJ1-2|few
CASSIYAYGYTF
TGTGCCAGTAGTATCTACGCGTATGGCTACACCTTC
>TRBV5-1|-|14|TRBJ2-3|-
CASSLGESTDTQYF
TGCGCCAGCAGCTTGGGGGAGTCCACAGATACGCAGTATTTT
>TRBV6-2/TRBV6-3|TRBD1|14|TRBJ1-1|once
CASSDRALNTEAFF
TGTGCCAGCAGTGACAGGGCCTTGAACACTGAAGCTTTCTTT
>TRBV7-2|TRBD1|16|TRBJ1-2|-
CASSHSRDRGWGGYTF
TGTGCCAGCAGCCACTCCCGGGACAGGGGTTGGGGCGGCTACACCTTC
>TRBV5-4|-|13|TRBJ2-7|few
CASSLGLALEQYF
TGTGCCAGCAGCTTGGGGCTAGCTCTCGAGCAGTACTTC
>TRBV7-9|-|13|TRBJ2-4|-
CASSQTTPNIQYF
TGTGCCAGCAGTCAAACGACACCAAACATTCAGTACTTC
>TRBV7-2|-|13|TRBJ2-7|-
CASSLGVYYEQYF
TGTGCCAGCAGCTTAGGTGTTTACTACGAGCAGTACTTC
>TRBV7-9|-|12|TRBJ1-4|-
CASSLRDEKLFF
TGTGCCAGCAGCTTACGGGATGAAAAACTGTTTTTT
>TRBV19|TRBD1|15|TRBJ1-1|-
CASSIYGQGGTEAFF
TGTGCCAGTAGTATATATGGACAGGGAGGCACTGAAGCTTTCTTT
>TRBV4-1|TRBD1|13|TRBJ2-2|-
CASRTGGTGELFF
TGCGCCAGCAGGACAGGGGGGACCGGGGAGCTGTTTTTT
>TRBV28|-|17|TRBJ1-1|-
CASSSSQAGFRNTEAFF
TGTGCCAGCAGTTCATCGCAGGCAGGTTTCAGGAACACTGAAGCTTTCTTT
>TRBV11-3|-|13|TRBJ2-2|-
CASSLTVVGELFF
TGTGCCAGCAGCTTGACAGTTGTCGGGGAGCTGTTTTTT
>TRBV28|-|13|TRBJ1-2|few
CASRVSGERGYTF
TGTGCCAGCAGGGTCTCGGGGGAACGGGGCTACACCTTC
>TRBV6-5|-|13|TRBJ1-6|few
CATQRGTNSPLHF
TGTGCCACCCAGAGGGGGACTAATTCACCCCTCCACTTT
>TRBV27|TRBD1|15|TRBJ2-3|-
CASSAAGGFTDTQYF
TGTGCCAGCAGTGCTGCAGGGGGCTTTACAGATACGCAGTATTTT
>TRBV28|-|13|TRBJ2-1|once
CASSLLQDNEQFF
TGTGCCAGCAGTTTACTCCAGGACAATGAGCAGTTCTTC
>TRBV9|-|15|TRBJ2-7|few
CASSVEAGTFNEQYF
TGTGCCAGCAGCGTAGAGGCGGGAACTTTTAACGAGCAGTACTTC
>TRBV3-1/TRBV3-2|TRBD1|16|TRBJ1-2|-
CASSQFTGGTTYGYTF
TGTGCCAGCAGCCAATTTACAGGGGGAACGACCTATGGCTACACCTTC
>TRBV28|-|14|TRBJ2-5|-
CALSGGGVLETQYF
TGTGCTCTTTCCGGCGGCGGGGTCTTAGAGACCCAGTACTTC
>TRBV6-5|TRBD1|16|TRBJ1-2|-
CASSYSTGAINYGYTF
TGTGCCAGCAGTTACTCGACAGGGGCGATTAACTATGGCTACACCTTC
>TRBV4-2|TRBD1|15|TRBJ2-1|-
CASSRSGTESNEQFF
TGTGCCAGCAGCCGCTCCGGGACAGAATCCAATGAGCAGTTCTTC
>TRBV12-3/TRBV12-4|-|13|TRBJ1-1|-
CASSRFRNTEAFF
TGTGCCAGCAGCCGCTTTAGGAACACTGAAGCTTTCTTT
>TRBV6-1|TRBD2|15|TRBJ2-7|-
CASSEGGGPTYEQYF
TGTGCCAGCAGTGAAGGGGGGGGACCCACCTACGAGCAGTACTTC
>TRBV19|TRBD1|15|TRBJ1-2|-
CASSLSTGGNYGYTF
TGTGCCAGTAGTCTTTCGACAGGGGGAAACTATGGCTACACCTTC
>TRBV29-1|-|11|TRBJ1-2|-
CSVGGSYGYTF
TGCAGCGTTGGGGGCAGCTATGGCTACACCTTC
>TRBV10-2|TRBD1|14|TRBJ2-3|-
CASRETGFLDTQYF
TGCGCCAGCAGGGAGACAGGGTTTTTAGATACGCAGTATTTT
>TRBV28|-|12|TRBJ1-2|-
CATGGRIYGYTF
TGTGCCACGGGAGGGAGGATCTATGGCTACACCTTC
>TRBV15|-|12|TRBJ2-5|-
CATRITEETQYF
TGTGCCACCAGGATAACGGAAGAGACCCAGTACTTC
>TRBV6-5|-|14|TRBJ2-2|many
CASTQLTATGELFF
TGTGCCAGCACACAGTTAACGGCTACCGGGGAGCTGTTTTTT